These 20 T cell receptor beta chains share one sample of origin, sequenced in a study of blood T cell repertoires in COVID-19 (dated by TCRdb to 2018 to 2021). Library preparation was by the immunoSEQ multiplex PCR assay. As stored in TCRdb, this immuneACCESS dataset retains in-frame rearrangements with V and J assigned. A fraction of the clones does not appear; measured against another copy, unresolved V genes explain less than half of the discrepancy, and the remainder lacks a known reason. In this sample the table shows more than 200,000 clones, roughly nine tenths of which occur a single time. The ten largest account for about 3% of the sample. The sample was peripheral blood. These receptor sequences come from a young man with active or convalescent COVID-19.

The gene calls are TRBV4-2 and TRBJ2-1, with unresolved D. CDR3 size: 13 residues. Trimming removed 3 bases from V and 2 bases from J, with 5 bases in between. The germline gives CDR1 LGHNA, CDR2 YNFKEQ. The CDR3 sequence is CASSQGTYNEQFF. The CDR3 nucleotides are TGTGCCAGCAGCCAGGGCACCTACAATGAGCAGTTCTTC.

The CDR3 bases are TGTGCCAGCAGGCCTGGGGGGGGCCCATTCACAGATACGCAGTATTTT. This gives the protein CASRPGGGPFTDTQYF. The chain combines TRBV28 with TRBJ2-3; possibly TRBD2 for D (7 bases). Trimming took 6 bases from V and 2 from J, leaving 18 bases between them. This CDR3 is built from 16 residues. CDR1 and CDR2 from the germline V gene are MDHEN and SYDVKM.

This chain's CDR3 is CASSQLAATRDTQYF. The DNA for the CDR3 is TGTGCCAGCAGCCAACTAGCCGCCACGAGAGATACGCAGTATTTT. The J gene is TRBJ2-3, the V gene TRBV14, with D possibly matching TRBD2 (5 bases). The CDR3 loop spans 15 amino acids. Germline CDR1 reads SGHDN; CDR2 reads FVKESK. Trimming removed 2 bases at V and 5 bases at J, with 14 bases between.

The V call is TRBV11-2, the J call TRBJ2-1; TRBD2 agrees at 8 bases. J lost 6 bases, V lost 5 bases, and 9 bases had no gene match. There are 15 residues in the CDR3. The germline CDR1 and CDR2 sequences are SGHAT and FQNNGV. CDR3 bases: TGTGCCAGCAGCGCCCGGGAGGGCCAGGGCAATGAGCAGTTCTTC. Its translation: CASSAREGQGNEQFF.

V gene TRBV7-2 combines with J gene TRBJ1-1; TRBD1 agrees at 11 bases. The J segment lost 5 bases and the V segment lost 7 bases, leaving 6 bases of the junction unmatched. The CDR3 length is 14 residues. In germline, CDR1 is SGHTA, CDR2 FQGNSA. CDR3 residues: CASIPGQGVTEAFF. CDR3 nucleotide sequence: TGTGCCAGCATCCCGGGACAGGGGGTAACTGAAGCTTTCTTT.

CDR3 DNA: TGTGCCAGCAGCCCAAGGACTAGCGGGAGACTCACCGGGGAGCTGTTTTTT. Translated, it gives CASSPRTSGRLTGELFF. The chain links TRBV2 to TRBJ2-2; 13 nucleotides align to TRBD2. CDR1 SNHLY and CDR2 FYNNEI come from the germline V gene. V gave up 6 bases and J gave up 4 bases; unmatched junction bases: 8. This CDR3 region has 17 residues.

The chain recombines TRBV3-1 (or the pseudogene TRBV3-2) with TRBJ1-1; D might be TRBD1 (6 bases). The V end lost 0 bases, the J end lost 3 bases, and 8 bases lay between the germline ends. Germline lookup yields CDR1 LGHDT and CDR2 YNNKEL (reference sequence). The CDR3 spans 14 residues. CDR3 region: CASSQENRDTEAFF. The CDR3 DNA is TGTGCCAGCAGCCAAGAGAACAGGGACACTGAAGCTTTCTTT.

This chain connects TRBV3-1 (or the pseudogene TRBV3-2) to TRBJ2-7; 12 bases are a match to TRBD2. V gave up 7 bases and J gave up 0 bases; unmatched junction bases: 13. This CDR3 is 18 amino acids long. Germline V gives CDR1 LGHDT, CDR2 YNNKEL (reference sequence). The CDR3 region is CASTHPQLAGGGSYEQYF. CDR3 sequence (DNA): TGTGCCAGCACCCACCCCCAGCTAGCGGGGGGGGGCTCCTACGAGCAGTACTTC.

V usage is TRBV28 and J usage is TRBJ1-3; the D is unclear. Trimming left V 2 bases short and J 0 bases short, with 11 bases between. The CDR3 is 16 amino acids. Germline CDR1 and CDR2: MDHEN and SYDVKM. In nucleotides, the CDR3 is TGTGCCAGCAGTTTAGGCGGTATGAGCTCTGGAAACACCATATATTTT. Its protein product is CASSLGGMSSGNTIYF.

The chain employs TRBV28 and TRBJ1-1, with 10 bases that match TRBD1. Germline loops: CDR1 MDHEN, CDR2 SYDVKM. The CDR3 sequence is 17 residues long. Trimming took 6 bases from V and 2 from J; bases not matched to a gene: 12. This chain's CDR3 is CASRGPRDRGSNTEAFF. In nucleotides, the CDR3 is TGTGCCAGCAGGGGACCCCGGGACAGGGGATCTAACACTGAAGCTTTCTTT.

This rearrangement joins TRBV9 to TRBJ2-1, with 12 bases aligning to TRBD2. The V gene end was trimmed by 0 bases and the J gene end by 4 bases; junction bases not matched to a gene: 5. The V gene's germline CDR1 is SGDLS and CDR2 YYNGEE. This CDR3 is built from 17 residues. In nucleotides, the CDR3 is TGTGCCAGCAGCGTAGAGCCTAGCGGGAGGGCATACAATGAGCAGTTCTTC. This translates into CASSVEPSGRAYNEQFF.

The chain couples TRBV5-1 to TRBJ2-3; 7 bases match TRBD2. The CDR3 totals 15 residues. Germline-derived CDR1 and CDR2 are SGHRS and YFSETQ. V gave up 4 bases and J gave up 2 bases; unmatched junction bases: 7. CDR3 DNA: TGCGCCAGCAGCCGGGGGGACGGGGACACAGATACGCAGTATTTT. This translates into CASSRGDGDTDTQYF. The full variable domain, its missing parts supplied by reference TRBV5-1 and TRBJ2-3, is KAGVTQTPRYLIKTRGQQVTLSCSPISGHRSVSWYQQTPGQGLQFLFEYFSETQRNKGNFPGRFSGRQFSNSRSEMNVSTLELGDSALYLCASSRGDGDTDTQYFGPGTRLTVL.

This sequence joins TRBV28 and TRBJ1-5; TRBD1 matches 8 bases. This CDR3 is built from 14 residues. Germline V gene lookup returns CDR1 MDHEN and CDR2 SYDVKM. The V segment lost 7 bases and the J segment 5 bases; nucleotides outside the gene matches: 7. The CDR3 here is CASIQGGADQPQHF. CDR3 nucleotide sequence: TGTGCCAGCATACAGGGGGGCGCGGATCAGCCCCAGCATTTT.

This clone was found once. The V call is TRBV3-1 (or the pseudogene TRBV3-2), the J call TRBJ2-7; 9 bases line up with TRBD2. The CDR3 runs to 14 residues. J was trimmed by 4 bases and V by 1 base; bases with no gene match: 2. Germline lookup yields CDR1 LGHDT and CDR2 YNNKEL (reference sequence). This chain's CDR3 is CASSQGAGGYEQYF. The CDR3 DNA follows: TGTGCCAGCAGCCAAGGGGCGGGGGGGTACGAGCAGTACTTC.

V usage is TRBV11-3 and J usage is TRBJ1-1; D gene unclear. Germline CDR1 SGHNT, CDR2 YENEEA. The CDR3 contains 12 residues. V lost 4 bases and J lost 0, with 3 bases in between. CDR3 sequence (DNA): TGTGCCAGCAGCTCCATGAACACTGAAGCTTTCTTT. This encodes CASSSMNTEAFF.

A few counts support this clone. The V gene is TRBV7-2, the J gene TRBJ1-2; D ambiguous. Trimming removed 0 bases from V and 8 bases from J, with 13 bases in between. Germline assignment: CDR1 SGHTA and CDR2 FQGNSA. This CDR3 has 14 amino acids. The CDR3 reads CASSLAQASKGYTF. CDR3 nucleotide sequence: TGTGCCAGCAGCTTAGCGCAGGCTTCAAAGGGCTACACCTTC. Full variable domain (outside the CDR3, taken from reference TRBV7-2 and TRBJ1-2): GAGVSQSPSNKVTEKGKDVELRCDPISGHTALYWYRQSLGQGLEFLIYFQGNSAPDKSGLPSDRFSAERTGGSVSTLTIQRTQQEDSAVYLCASSLAQASKGYTFGSGTRLTVV.

This clone turned up a few times. The V gene is TRBV24-1, the J gene TRBJ1-1, with D hard to call. This CDR3 has 15 amino acids. V was cut by 0 bases and J by 0 bases, with 7 bases left in between. Germline V gene data show CDR1 as KGHDR and CDR2 as SFDVKD. The CDR3 is CATSDLCRLNTEAFF. The CDR3 nucleotides read TGTGCCACCAGTGATTTGTGCAGGTTGAACACTGAAGCTTTCTTT.

The chain carries TRBV28 and TRBJ2-7; D gene unclear. This CDR3 is 12 amino acids long. Germline V gives CDR1 MDHEN, CDR2 SYDVKM. V was trimmed by 1 base and J by 6 bases, leaving 7 bases between them. The CDR3 DNA sequence: TGTGCCAGCAGTTTATCTGTCTCCGAGCAGTACTTC. It is translated as CASSLSVSEQYF.

CDR3 region: CASSGTAHQPQHF. The CDR3 DNA is TGTGCCAGCAGCGGGACTGCCCATCAGCCCCAGCATTTT. This sequence joins TRBV12-3 or TRBV12-4 and TRBJ1-5, with D tentatively TRBD1 (5 bases). Trimming stripped 6 bases from V and 5 bases from J, with 11 bases between. The CDR3 has 13 residues.

The chain links TRBV30 to TRBJ1-1, with TRBD1 matching 8 bases. Germline CDR1 GTSNPN, CDR2 SVGIG (reference sequence). The CDR3 has 13 amino acids. The CDR3 DNA reads TGTGCAGACCACAGGGGGGGAAACACTGAAGCTTTCTTT. This translates into CADHRGGNTEAFF.